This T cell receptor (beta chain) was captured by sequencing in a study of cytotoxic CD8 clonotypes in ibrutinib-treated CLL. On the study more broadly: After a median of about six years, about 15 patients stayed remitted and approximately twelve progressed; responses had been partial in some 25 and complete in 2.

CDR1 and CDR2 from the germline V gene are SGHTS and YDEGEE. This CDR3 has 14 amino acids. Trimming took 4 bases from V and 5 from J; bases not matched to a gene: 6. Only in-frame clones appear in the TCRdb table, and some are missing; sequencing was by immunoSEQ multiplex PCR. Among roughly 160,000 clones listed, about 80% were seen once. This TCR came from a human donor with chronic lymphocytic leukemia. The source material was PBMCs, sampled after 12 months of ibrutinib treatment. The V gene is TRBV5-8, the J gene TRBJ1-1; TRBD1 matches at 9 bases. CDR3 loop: CASSAGQGQTEAFF. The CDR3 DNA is TGTGCCAGCAGCGCGGGACAGGGCCAAACTGAAGCTTTCTTT. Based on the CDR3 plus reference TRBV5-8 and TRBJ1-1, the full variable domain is EAGVTQSPTHLIKTRGQQATLRCSPISGHTSVYWYQQALGLGLQFLLWYDEGEERNRGNFPPRFSGRQFPNYSSELNVNALELEDSALYLCASSAGQGQTEAFFGQGTRLTVV.